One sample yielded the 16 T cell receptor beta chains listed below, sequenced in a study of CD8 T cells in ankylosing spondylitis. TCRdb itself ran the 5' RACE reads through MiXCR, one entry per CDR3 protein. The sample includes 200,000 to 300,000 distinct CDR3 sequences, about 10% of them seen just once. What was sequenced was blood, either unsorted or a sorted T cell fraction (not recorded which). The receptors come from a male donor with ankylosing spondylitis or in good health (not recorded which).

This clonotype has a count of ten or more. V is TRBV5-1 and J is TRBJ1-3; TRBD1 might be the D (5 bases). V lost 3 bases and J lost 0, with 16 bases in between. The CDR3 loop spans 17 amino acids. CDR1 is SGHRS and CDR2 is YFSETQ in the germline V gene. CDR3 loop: CASSSDAGVRSGNTIYF. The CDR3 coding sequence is TGCGCCAGCAGCTCAGACGCGGGGGTCCGCTCTGGAAACACCATATATTTT.

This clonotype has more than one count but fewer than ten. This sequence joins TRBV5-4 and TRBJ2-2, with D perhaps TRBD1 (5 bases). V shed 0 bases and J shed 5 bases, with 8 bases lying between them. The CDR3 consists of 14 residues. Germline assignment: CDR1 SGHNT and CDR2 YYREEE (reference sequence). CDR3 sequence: CASSLDQGTGELFF. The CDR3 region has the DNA TGTGCCAGCAGCTTGGACCAGGGAACCGGGGAGCTGTTTTTT.

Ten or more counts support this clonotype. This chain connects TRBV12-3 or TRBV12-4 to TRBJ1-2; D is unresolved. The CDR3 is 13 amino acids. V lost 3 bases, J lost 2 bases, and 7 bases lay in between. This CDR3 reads CASSFGPNYGYTF. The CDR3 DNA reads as TGTGCCAGCAGTTTTGGCCCCAACTATGGCTACACCTTC.

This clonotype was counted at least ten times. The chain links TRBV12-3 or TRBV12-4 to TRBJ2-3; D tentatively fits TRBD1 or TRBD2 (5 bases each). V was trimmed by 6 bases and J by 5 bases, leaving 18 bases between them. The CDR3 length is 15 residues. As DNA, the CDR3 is TGTGCCAGCAGCCCTACCTCCGGGGCGGGAGATACGCAGTATTTT. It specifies CASSPTSGAGDTQYF.

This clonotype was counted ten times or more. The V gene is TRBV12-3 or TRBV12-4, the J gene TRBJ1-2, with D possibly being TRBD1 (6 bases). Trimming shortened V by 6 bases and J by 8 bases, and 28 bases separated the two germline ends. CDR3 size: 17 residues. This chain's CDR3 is CASSRLGGAIPSGGYTF. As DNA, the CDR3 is TGTGCCAGCAGCCGTTTGGGGGGCGCAATCCCCTCCGGGGGCTACACCTTC.

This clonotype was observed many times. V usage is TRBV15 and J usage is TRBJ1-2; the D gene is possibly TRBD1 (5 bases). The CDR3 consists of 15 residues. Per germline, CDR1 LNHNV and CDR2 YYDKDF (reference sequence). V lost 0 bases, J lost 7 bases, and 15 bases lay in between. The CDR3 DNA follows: TGTGCCACCAGCAGAGAATTGGGGCCGACTGGTGGCTACACCTTC. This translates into CATSRELGPTGGYTF.

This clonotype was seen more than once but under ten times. The chain's CDR3 is CASSLSNGRHYEQYF. DNA for the CDR3: TGTGCCAGCAGCTTAAGTAATGGCCGACACTACGAGCAGTACTTC. J is TRBJ2-7 and V is TRBV7-9; no clear D. The CDR3 has 15 residues. The V and J ends lost 2 bases and 3 bases respectively, with 14 bases between them. Germline-derived CDR1 and CDR2 are SEHNR and FQNEAQ (reference sequence).

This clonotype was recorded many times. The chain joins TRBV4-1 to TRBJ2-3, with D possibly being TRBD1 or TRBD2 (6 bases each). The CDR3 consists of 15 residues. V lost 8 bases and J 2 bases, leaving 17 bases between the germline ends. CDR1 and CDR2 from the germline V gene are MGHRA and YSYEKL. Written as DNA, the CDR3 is TGCGCCAGCGGTCCAGGGGTAGCGGACACAGATACGCAGTATTTT. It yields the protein CASGPGVADTDTQYF.

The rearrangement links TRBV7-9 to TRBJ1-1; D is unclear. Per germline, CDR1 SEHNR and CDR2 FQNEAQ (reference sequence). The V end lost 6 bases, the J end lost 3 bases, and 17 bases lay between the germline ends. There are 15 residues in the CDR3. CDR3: CASRPRRAADTEAFF. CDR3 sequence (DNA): TGTGCCAGCAGACCTCGGAGGGCAGCGGACACTGAAGCTTTCTTT.

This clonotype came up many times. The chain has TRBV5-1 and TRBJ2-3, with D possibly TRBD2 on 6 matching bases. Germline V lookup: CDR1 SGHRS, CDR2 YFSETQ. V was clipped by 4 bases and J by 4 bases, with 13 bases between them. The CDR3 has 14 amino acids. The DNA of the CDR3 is TGCGCCAGCAGCCTGTCCAGCGGGTCAGATACGCAGTATTTT. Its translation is CASSLSSGSDTQYF.

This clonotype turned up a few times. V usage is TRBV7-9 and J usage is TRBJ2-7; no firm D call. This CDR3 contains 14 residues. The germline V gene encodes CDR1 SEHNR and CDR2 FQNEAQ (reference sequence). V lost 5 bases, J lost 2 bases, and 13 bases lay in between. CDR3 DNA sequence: TGTGCCAGCAGCCGTTTGGCTATCCCCTACGAGCAGTACTTC. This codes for CASSRLAIPYEQYF. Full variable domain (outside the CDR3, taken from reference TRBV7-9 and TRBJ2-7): DTGVSQNPRHKITKRGQNVTFRCDPISEHNRLYWYRQTLGQGPEFLTYFQNEAQLEKSRLLSDRFSAERPKGSFSTLEIQRTEQGDSAMYLCASSRLAIPYEQYFGPGTRLTVT.

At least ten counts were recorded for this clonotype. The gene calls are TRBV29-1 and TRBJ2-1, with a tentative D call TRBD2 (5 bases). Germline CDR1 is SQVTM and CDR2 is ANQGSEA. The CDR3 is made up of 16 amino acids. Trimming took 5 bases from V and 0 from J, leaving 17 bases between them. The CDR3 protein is CSVTVATGSSYNEQFF. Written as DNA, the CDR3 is TGCAGCGTTACTGTAGCGACGGGGAGCTCCTACAATGAGCAGTTCTTC.

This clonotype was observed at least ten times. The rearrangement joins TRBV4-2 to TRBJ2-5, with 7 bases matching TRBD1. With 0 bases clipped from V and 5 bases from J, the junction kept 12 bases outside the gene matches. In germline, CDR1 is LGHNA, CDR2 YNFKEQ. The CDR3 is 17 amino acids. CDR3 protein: CASSQERQGLLHETQYF. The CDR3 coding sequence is TGTGCCAGCAGCCAAGAGCGACAGGGCCTTCTCCATGAGACCCAGTACTTC.

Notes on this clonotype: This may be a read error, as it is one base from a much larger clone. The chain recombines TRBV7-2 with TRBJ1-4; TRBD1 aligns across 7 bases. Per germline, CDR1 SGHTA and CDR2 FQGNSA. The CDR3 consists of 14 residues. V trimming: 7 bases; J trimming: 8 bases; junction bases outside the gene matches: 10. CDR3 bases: TGTGCCAGCAACCAAAGACAGGGTCGAGAAAAACTGTTTTTT. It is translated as CASNQRQGREKLFF. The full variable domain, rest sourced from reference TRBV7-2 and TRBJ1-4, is GAGVSQSPSNKVTEKGKDVELRCDPISGHTALYWYRQSLGQGLEFLIYFQGNSAPDKSGLPSDRFSAERTGGSVSTLTIQRTQQEDSAVYLCASNQRQGREKLFFGSGTQLSVL.

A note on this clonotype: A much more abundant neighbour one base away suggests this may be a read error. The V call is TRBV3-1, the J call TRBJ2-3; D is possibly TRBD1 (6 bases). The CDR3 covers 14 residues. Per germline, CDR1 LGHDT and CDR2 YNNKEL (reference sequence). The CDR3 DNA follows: TGTGTCAGCAGCCAAGGGCAGGGGAGAGATACGCAGTATTTT. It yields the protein CVSSQGQGRDTQYF.

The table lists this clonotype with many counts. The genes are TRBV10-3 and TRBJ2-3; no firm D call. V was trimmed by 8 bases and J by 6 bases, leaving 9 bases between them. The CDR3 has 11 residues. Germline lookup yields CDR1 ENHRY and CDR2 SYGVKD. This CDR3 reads CAIGQSDTQYF. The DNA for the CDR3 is TGTGCCATCGGGCAGTCGGATACGCAGTATTTT.